This T cell receptor beta chain emerged from a study of blood T cell repertoires in COVID-19. On the study more broadly: The origin of the acute and convalescent COVID-19 samples was the United States, Italy and Spain. T cells, B-cell-depleted T cells, or PBMCs provided the cDNA or gDNA that served as material.

Seattle enrolled patients during active infection and tracked them longitudinally. Original methodology: Amplifying reference gene primers gave estimates of nucleated cell counts. The assay was immunoSEQ multiplex PCR, and TCRdb's table has in-frame clones only and misses some. Clonal size and the V and J genes are those of that table, whereas D and trimming came from the DNA. This sample yields just over 350,000 clones, of which approximately 86% are seen a single time; about 7% belongs to the top ten. This CDR3 is built from 15 residues. Looked up from germline, CDR1 is SGHTA and CDR2 is FQGNSA. With 3 bases removed from V and 4 bases from J, the gap between germline ends came to 13 bases.

The sequence derives from a woman in her fifties or sixties with COVID-19, enrolled during active disease. The sequencing sample was made of peripheral blood. V gene TRBV7-2 combines with J gene TRBJ2-1, with TRBD2 as a possible D gene (5 bases). CDR3 DNA sequence: TGTGCCAGCAGCTTGGCCGGGGATGTTTACAATGAGCAGTTCTTC. Protein product: CASSLAGDVYNEQFF.